The present entry profiles one TCR beta chain with its context. Its antigen is unknown. Sequencing relied on a cDNA template that was reverse transcribed from extracted RNA. Using immunoSEQ multiplex PCR, the repertoire was profiled, and TCRdb retains in-frame clones only, with some absent. This table holds around 200,000 clones, about 60% found once. The sample comes from a study of CD8+ T cells in alopecia areata. About the research overall: Patients received oral tofacitinib, 5 to 10 mg twice daily, for moderate-to-severe alopecia areata.

Study outcomes and limitations: Sharing of TCRs across patients appeared less clear than in mice, possibly for HLA-related reasons.

Regarding treatment: oral pan-JAK inhibitor, 5-10 mg twice daily. V trimming: 7 bases; J trimming: 4 bases; junction bases outside the gene matches: 14. The CDR3 runs 17 residues. CDR1 MNHEY and CDR2 SMNVEV come from the germline V gene (reference sequence). This chain links TRBV27 with TRBJ2-5; 11 bases are a match to TRBD1. Material: CD8+ T cells sorted from blood, obtained at week 24, from a patient treated with tofacitinib. This clonotype was sampled from a human donor with alopecia areata. CDR3 coding DNA: TGTGCCAGCAATTCCCCTCTCCGGACAGGGGGCGGAGAGACCCAGTACTTC. Translating it yields CASNSPLRTGGGETQYF.